The sequence of this T cell receptor beta chain was determined in a study of cytomegalovirus exposure and HLA in healthy donors. V shed 3 bases and J 12 bases; nucleotides not matched to a gene: 2. The CDR3 sequence is 12 residues long. Looked up from germline, CDR1 is SGHDT and CDR2 is YYEEEE. The PCR ran on 60 Vbeta and 13 Jbeta primers. The repertoire was sequenced with immunoSEQ multiplex PCR; TCRdb's copy has only in-frame clones and lacks some. The sample has roughly 150,000 clones, more than 65% seen once. Input material: PBMCs. This clonotype was obtained from a man aged 18 to 30 in good health and CMV-seropositive. The V gene is TRBV5-6, the J gene TRBJ2-1; 11 bases agree with TRBD2. CDR3 sequence (DNA): TGTGCCAGCAGCTATAGCGGGGGGGGGCAGTTCTTC. Translated: CASSYSGGGQFF.